This TCR beta chain was identified in a study of blood T cells in healthy people across ages. The use of a sample-barcoded 5' primer and a J-beta primer mix characterized a second PCR of about 7 to 12 cycles. TCRdb redid the calling of the 5' RACE reads with MiXCR, one entry per CDR3 protein. The sample has about 760,000 distinct CDR3 sequences, 20% to 25% seen once. Caucasian, healthy and from Russia, the donors were aged between about 6 and 90. CDR3 size: 16 residues. CDR1 SGHRS and CDR2 YFSETQ come from the germline V gene. The V segment lost 4 bases and the J segment 0 bases; nucleotides outside the gene matches: 6. A further study also used this sample, focusing on T cells of mothers and their children.

The chain carries TRBV5-1 and TRBJ2-3; 9 bases are a match to TRBD1. This TCR was recovered from a boy aged 10-17 years in good health. The sequencing sample was made of blood. DNA for the CDR3: TGCGCCAGCAGCGAAAACAGGGGGCCTAGCACAGATACGCAGTATTTT. Residues: CASSENRGPSTDTQYF. Drawing the rest from reference TRBV5-1 and TRBJ2-3, the complete variable domain is KAGVTQTPRYLIKTRGQQVTLSCSPISGHRSVSWYQQTPGQGLQFLFEYFSETQRNKGNFPGRFSGRQFSNSRSEMNVSTLELGDSALYLCASSENRGPSTDTQYFGPGTRLTVL.